This record covers a single T cell receptor beta chain. Its specificity is not known. Subjects aged 18 to 65 presented with newly diagnosed hyperthyroidism of less than 2 months' duration. Any patient presenting with uncontrolled infection, other autoimmune disease, pregnancy or lactation was left out. The data are from a study of T cells in Graves' hyperthyroidism and ophthalmopathy. Study-wide points: A median approximately 6.8 months before onset, the model predicted ophthalmopathy.

TCR beta CDR3 region amplification was performed from RNA transcripts. The HTBI primer set was used in a first-round RT-PCR of the TCR CDR3. TCRdb re-derived calls from the multiplex PCR reads in MiXCR, one entry per CDR3 protein. The sample records hundreds of thousands of distinct CDR3 sequences, roughly 25% being singletons. Sequenced: blood. The sequence derives from a man in his forties or fifties with Graves' hyperthyroidism.

DNA for the CDR3: TGTGCCAGCAGCGTAGCGTGGAGCGACACAGATACGCAGTATTTT. Protein product: CASSVAWSDTDTQYF. This rearrangement joins TRBV9 to TRBJ2-3; no firm D call. The CDR3 spans 15 residues. Germline loops: CDR1 SGDLS, CDR2 YYNGEE. V was pared by 0 bases and J by 2 bases, with 10 bases between.